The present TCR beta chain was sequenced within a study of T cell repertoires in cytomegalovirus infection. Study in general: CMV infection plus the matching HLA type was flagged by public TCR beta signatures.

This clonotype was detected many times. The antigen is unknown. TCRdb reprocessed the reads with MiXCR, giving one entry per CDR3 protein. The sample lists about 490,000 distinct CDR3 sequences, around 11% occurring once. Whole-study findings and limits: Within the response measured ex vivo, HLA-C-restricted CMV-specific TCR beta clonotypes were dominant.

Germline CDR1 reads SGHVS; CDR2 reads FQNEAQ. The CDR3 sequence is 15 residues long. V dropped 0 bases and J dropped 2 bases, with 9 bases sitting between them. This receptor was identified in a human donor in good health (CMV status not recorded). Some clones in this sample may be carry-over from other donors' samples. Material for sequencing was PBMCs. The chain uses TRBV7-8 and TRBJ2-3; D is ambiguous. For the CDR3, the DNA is TGTGCCAGCAGCTTAGCGCGGATTGTCACAGATACGCAGTATTTT. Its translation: CASSLARIVTDTQYF.